The present T cell receptor beta chain was sequenced within a study of blood T cell repertoires in COVID-19. The wider study: PBMCs, B-cell-depleted T cells, or T cells provided the cDNA or gDNA that made up the material.

In the original processing: Quantification of nucleated cells was approximated via reference gene primer amplification. The table came from immunoSEQ multiplex PCR; TCRdb's copy has only in-frame clones and leaves some out. That table furnishes V, J and clone size, whereas the DNA furnished D and trimming. The data show around 80,000 clones, with approximately 80% seen just once and less than 15% held by the top ten. Germline CDR1 is SNHLY and CDR2 is FYNNEI. V was cut by 7 bases and J by 2 bases, with 14 bases left in between. CDR3 size: 14 residues. The chain has TRBV2 and TRBJ1-2, with D perhaps TRBD1 (5 bases). The TCR originated in a man at least 80 years old with acute or convalescent COVID-19. Sample: peripheral blood. The CDR3 sequence is CASTGSDTNYGYTF. The CDR3 bases are TGTGCCAGCACCGGTTCGGACACAAACTATGGCTACACCTTC.